The 6 T cell receptor beta chains below were found in one sample sequenced in a study of CD8+ T cells in alopecia areata. cDNA reverse transcribed from extracted RNA served as the sequencing template. TCRdb's table, derived via immunoSEQ multiplex PCR, lists solely in-frame clones and lacks some. The sample shows 270,000 or so clones, 58% of them seen only once. The sample's treatment: oral pan-JAK inhibitor, 5-10 mg twice daily. Sequencing was performed on CD4+ T cells sorted from blood, taken at week 24, from a patient treated with tofacitinib. The receptors derive from a human donor with alopecia areata.

This clone was found a few times. The chain carries TRBV7-9 and TRBJ2-7, with D possibly called TRBD1 or TRBD2 (6 bases each). The CDR3 loop spans 15 amino acids. Trimming stripped 4 bases from V and 2 bases from J, with 15 bases between. CDR1 and CDR2 (germline): SEHNR, FQNEAQ (reference sequence). CDR3 nucleotides: TGTGCCAGCAGCTCCCCGGGGGCAGGACCCTACGAGCAGTACTTC. Translated: CASSSPGAGPYEQYF.

This chain uses TRBV7-9 with TRBJ2-7; D remains unclear. The germline V and J ends were trimmed by 1 base and 2 bases, with 9 bases remaining between them. This CDR3 comprises 14 residues. The V gene's germline CDR1 is SEHNR and CDR2 FQNEAQ (reference sequence). CDR3 DNA: TGTGCCAGCAGCTTAGGAGGTATAGCCTACGAGCAGTACTTC. Encoded protein: CASSLGGIAYEQYF.

V usage is TRBV28 and J usage is TRBJ2-7, with D perhaps matching TRBD2 (7 bases). The CDR3 contains 18 residues. V lost 4 bases and J 2 bases, leaving 24 bases between the germline ends. The germline CDR1 and CDR2 sequences are MDHEN and SYDVKM. The CDR3 protein is CASSSALGGGGLPYEQYF. The CDR3 region has the DNA TGTGCCAGCAGTTCCGCCCTCGGGGGCGGGGGACTACCCTACGAGCAGTACTTC.

The rearrangement links TRBV6-6 to TRBJ2-7; 7 bases fit TRBD2. Germline lookup yields CDR1 MNHNY and CDR2 SVGAGI (reference sequence). This CDR3 spans 15 amino acids. With 0 bases clipped from V and 5 bases from J, the junction kept 7 bases outside the gene matches. CDR3 sequence reads: CASSYSRGGSDEQYF. The CDR3 DNA is TGTGCCAGCAGTTACTCTCGGGGAGGGAGCGACGAGCAGTACTTC.

The chain is built from TRBV18 and TRBJ2-7, with 10 bases identical to TRBD1. The CDR3 covers 16 residues. Germline V gives CDR1 KGHSH, CDR2 LQKENI. The ends lost 4 bases at V and 6 bases at J; junction bases unmatched: 12. The CDR3 here is CASSQQFRDRGGEQYF. DNA for the CDR3: TGTGCCAGCTCACAGCAATTCCGGGACAGGGGAGGCGAGCAGTACTTC.

The chain has TRBV30 and TRBJ1-5; D call uncertain. Trimming pared 0 bases from V and 12 bases from J, leaving 9 bases between. This CDR3 contains 11 residues. In germline, CDR1 is GTSNPN, CDR2 SVGIG (reference sequence). The CDR3 nucleotides are TGTGCCTGGAGTGTCCAAGGAATCCAGCATTTT. As protein: CAWSVQGIQHF.